This T cell receptor (beta chain) comes out of a study of regulatory T cells in long-lasting Graves disease. CDR1 SGHTS and CDR2 YDEGEE come from the germline V gene. V shed 6 bases, J shed 6 bases, and the junction held 3 bases outside the gene matches. The CDR3 has 13 residues. TCR beta libraries were built with iRepertoire HTBI primers and Arm-PCR of CDR3 regions. TCRdb re-analysed the multiplex PCR reads in MiXCR, keeping a single row per CDR3 protein. The data show hundreds of thousands of distinct CDR3 sequences, with under 20% seen just once and around a sixth held by the top ten. Time point denoted: newly diagnosed GD, antithyroid drugs for less than 3 months. The TCR library was made from RNA extracted from PBMCs. A further study also used this sample, focusing on T cells in Graves' hyperthyroidism and ophthalmopathy. From that study: Uncontrolled infection, other autoimmune disease, pregnancy or lactation led to exclusion.

This receptor was obtained from a woman in her twenties or thirties with Graves disease. The rearrangement uses TRBV5-8 and TRBJ1-2; 12 bases are a match to TRBD1. This specimen was peripheral blood mononuclear cells (PBMCs), taken at new diagnosis, from a patient treated with antithyroid drugs. The CDR3 DNA is TGTGCCAGCAACCGGGACAGGGGGCATGGCTACACCTTC. Its translation: CASNRDRGHGYTF.